The clone carrying this T cell receptor beta chain was observed a few times. The antigen is undetermined. Profiling relied on immunoSEQ multiplex PCR, and the TCRdb table lists in-frame clones only, not all of them. In the table there are 2.5 million or so clones, 90% to 95% of which are singletons. The germline CDR1 and CDR2 sequences are SGHDN and FVKESK. The V end was cut by 5 bases, the J end by 4 bases, with 11 bases between. The CDR3 covers 13 residues. The data were taken from a study of shared clonotypes between healthy human individuals. Study background: A donor's plate count was three for CD4 naive and three for CD4 memory; CD8 naive had two and CD8 memory one.

The study drew its donors from healthy HIV-negative adults without recent acute infections or vaccinations. Regarding the study as a whole: The study generally estimated greater richness for naive than memory subsets. Generation probabilities were higher for clonotypes shared across all four sorted-subset donors than for unshared ones.

V is TRBV14 and J is TRBJ1-2, with D possibly being TRBD1 (6 bases). The sequence derives from a man aged 18 to 30 in good health. Sequencing was done on a sample of naive CD4+ T cells sorted from blood. Described subset: CD45RA+ positively selected. The CDR3 DNA reads TGTGCCAGCAGCAGGGGGGGCAGCTATGGCTACACCTTC. Translation gives CASSRGGSYGYTF.